The 5 T cell receptor beta chains given below trace back to one sample, sequenced in a study of shared T cell receptors in the human thymus (dated by TCRdb to the early 2020s). Library creation used the immunoSEQ multiplex PCR assay. The table comes from immuneACCESS by way of TCRdb, which keeps in-frame sequences with V and J called. Part of the clones is missing from these tables; in studies checked, under half for an unresolved V gene and the rest for unknown reasons. Here the sample has about 710,000 clones; about 90% occur a single time. The top ten clonotypes cover approximately 0.0097% of the sample. These sequences were also reported in another study, on human thymus T cells.

Sequenced material: thymocytes. The receptors come from a boy under two years old with a congenital heart defect. Donor details come from another sample of the same person, matched by shared clones.

This chain connects TRBV7-9 to TRBJ1-6; 9 bases agree with TRBD1. The germline CDR1 and CDR2 sequences are SEHNR and FQNEAQ (reference sequence). The CDR3 loop spans 18 amino acids. V was pared by 5 bases and J by 9 bases, with 17 bases of the junction left unmatched. In nucleotides, the CDR3 is TGTGCCAGCAGCCCTACAACCGGGAAGGGACAGGGATGTTCACCCCTCCACTTT. It translates to CASSPTTGKGQGCSPLHF.

CDR3 in amino acids: CASSLSSHRGSYEQYF. The CDR3 coding sequence is TGTGCCAGCAGTTTATCATCACACAGGGGAAGCTACGAGCAGTACTTC. The chain links TRBV28 to TRBJ2-7, with TRBD1 matching over 7 bases. V shed 1 base and J 3 bases; nucleotides not matched to a gene: 9. Germline V gene sequence: CDR1 MDHEN, CDR2 SYDVKM. The CDR3 has 16 residues.

This rearrangement joins TRBV28 to TRBJ2-7; no reliable D call. The CDR3 runs 12 residues. The germline V and J ends were trimmed by 5 bases and 3 bases, with 8 bases remaining between them. From germline, CDR1 is MDHEN and CDR2 SYDVKM. CDR3 in DNA: TGTGCCAGCAGTAATCGTCGCTACGAGCAGTACTTC. As protein: CASSNRRYEQYF.

The CDR3: CASSSPQAGGGEQFF. CDR3 DNA: TGTGCCAGCAGTTCCCCCCAAGCGGGAGGGGGTGAGCAGTTCTTC. J is TRBJ2-1 and V is TRBV28, with 10 bases that match TRBD2. The germline V gene encodes CDR1 MDHEN and CDR2 SYDVKM. The CDR3 has 15 residues. Losses at the gene ends were 4 bases for V and 9 bases for J; bases not matched to a gene: 9.

The table lists this clone with a count of one. The rearrangement joins TRBV30 to TRBJ1-2, with 7 bases aligning to TRBD1. CDR3 size: 15 residues. With 8 bases clipped from V and 7 bases from J, the junction kept 19 bases outside the gene matches. The V gene's germline CDR1 is GTSNPN and CDR2 SVGIG (reference sequence). The CDR3 nucleotides are TGTGCCCGTAGACCCGCCGGGACAGATTCAGGTGGCTACACCTTC. Residues: CARRPAGTDSGGYTF.